The present TCR beta chain was sequenced within a study of blood T cells in healthy people across ages. PBMCs were isolated at a quantity of at least 6.5 million per sample. Every sample gave at least 6 micrograms of total RNA when it was extracted. Study-wide results and limits: Changes seen in expanded clonotypes were possibly confounded by donor CMV status left unknown. Roughly linear declines in TCR beta diversity per million T cells occurred with age.

Using a J-beta primer mix together with a sample-barcoded 5' primer, a second PCR was run for roughly 6 to 12 cycles. TCRdb called the 5' RACE reads again in MiXCR, with one record for every CDR3 protein. The sample records some 1.5 million distinct CDR3 sequences, 28% being singletons. This clonotype was detected many times. Its specificity is unknown. The CDR3 has 18 residues. J lost 0 bases, V lost 5 bases, and 12 bases had no gene match. Germline V CDR1 and CDR2: SEHNR, FQNEAQ (reference sequence). The clonotype originates from a woman in her twenties or thirties in good health. What was sequenced was blood. The chain has TRBV7-9 and TRBJ2-7; 11 bases match TRBD2. The CDR3 region has the DNA TGTGCCAGCAGCCCGGGGACAAGCGGGACTAGCGGCTCCTACGAGCAGTACTTC. This sequence encodes CASSPGTSGTSGSYEQYF.